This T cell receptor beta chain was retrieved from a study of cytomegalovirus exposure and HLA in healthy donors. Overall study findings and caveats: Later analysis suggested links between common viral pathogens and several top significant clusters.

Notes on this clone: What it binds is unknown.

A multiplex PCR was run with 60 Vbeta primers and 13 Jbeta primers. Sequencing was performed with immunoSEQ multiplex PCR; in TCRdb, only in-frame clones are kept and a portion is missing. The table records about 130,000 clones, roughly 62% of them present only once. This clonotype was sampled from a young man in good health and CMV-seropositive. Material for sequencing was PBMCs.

As DNA, the CDR3 is TGCGCCAGCAGCCGAGGACTAGCGGGAGGGCGTGGGAATGAGCAGTTCTTC. Residues: CASSRGLAGGRGNEQFF. The rearrangement links TRBV4-1 to TRBJ2-1; 15 bases are shared with TRBD2. The CDR3 consists of 17 residues. CDR1 and CDR2 (germline): MGHRA, YSYEKL. After removal of 4 bases from V and 7 bases from J, the junction contained 8 bases not matched to a gene.